This T cell receptor (beta chain) appears in the sequencing data of a study of T cells after yellow fever vaccination. General study points: Subsequent booster samples again held most clones from primary vaccination (96% CD4, 85% to 90% CD8). Compared with primary, the secondary response was weaker and peaked at day 5, not 15.

In regard to this clonotype: The antigen is not known.

UMIs were added to TCR cDNA along with a universal primer site when it was made by 5'RACE template switching. One entry per CDR3 protein, called by TCRdb with MiXCR from the 5' RACE reads. The repertoire includes hundreds of thousands of distinct CDR3 sequences, more than 9% of them detected once, and 15% sits in the top ten. The V end lost 6 bases, the J end lost 0 bases, and 9 bases lay between the germline ends. The germline gives CDR1 LGHDT, CDR2 YNNKEL (reference sequence). This CDR3 comprises 14 residues. Sequencing used PBMCs, obtained on the day of the yellow fever booster vaccination. The chain links TRBV3-1 to TRBJ1-5; D gene uncertain. This TCR came from a man under 40 who received the YFV17D yellow fever vaccine. The CDR3 sequence is CASSYKLSNQPQHF. For the CDR3, the DNA is TGTGCCAGCAGTTACAAACTTAGCAATCAGCCCCAGCATTTT. Full variable domain (remainder filled in from reference TRBV3-1 and TRBJ1-5): DTAVSQTPKYLVTQMGNDKSIKCEQNLGHDTMYWYKQDSKKFLKIMFSYNNKELIINETVPNRFSPKSPDKAHLNLHINSLELGDSAVYFCASSYKLSNQPQHFGDGTRLSIL.